This TCR beta chain came from a study of Tregs in tolerant kidney transplant recipients. The V gene's germline CDR1 is SGHTA and CDR2 FQGNSA. This CDR3 has 13 residues. As regards this clone: As yet, its antigen is unknown.

Profiled with immunoSEQ multiplex PCR; TCRdb holds only in-frame clones, not every one. The profile shows roughly 80,000 clones, nearly 98% of them singletons. Study conclusions and caveats: In tolerant patients, donor-specific Tregs outgrew total Tregs, suggesting antigen-driven expansion. Biological reproducibility was not directly addressed, but technical replication error appeared minimal.

The sequence was obtained from a human donor who received a combined kidney and bone marrow transplant. The V and J genes are TRBV7-2 and TRBJ2-7, with TRBD1 matching 11 bases. Sample: CD4+ T cells from blood, taken before the transplant. CDR3 residues: CASPPGQGARKAV. The CDR3 DNA reads TGTGCCAGCCCCCCAGGACAGGGGGCCCGCAAGGCCGTC.